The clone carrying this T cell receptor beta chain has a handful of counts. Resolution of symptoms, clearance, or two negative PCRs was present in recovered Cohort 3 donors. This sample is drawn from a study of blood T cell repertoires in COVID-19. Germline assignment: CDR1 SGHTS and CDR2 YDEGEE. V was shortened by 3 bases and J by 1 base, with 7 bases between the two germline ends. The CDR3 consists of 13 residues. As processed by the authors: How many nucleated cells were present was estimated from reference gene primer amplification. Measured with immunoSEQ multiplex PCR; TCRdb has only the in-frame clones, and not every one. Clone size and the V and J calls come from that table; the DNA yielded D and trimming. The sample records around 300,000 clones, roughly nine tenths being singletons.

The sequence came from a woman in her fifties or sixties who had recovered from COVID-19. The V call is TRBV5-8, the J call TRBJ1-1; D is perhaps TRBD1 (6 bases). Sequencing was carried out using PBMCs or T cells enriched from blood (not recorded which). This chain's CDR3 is CASSWDTNTEAFF. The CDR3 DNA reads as TGTGCCAGCAGCTGGGACACGAACACTGAAGCTTTCTTT.